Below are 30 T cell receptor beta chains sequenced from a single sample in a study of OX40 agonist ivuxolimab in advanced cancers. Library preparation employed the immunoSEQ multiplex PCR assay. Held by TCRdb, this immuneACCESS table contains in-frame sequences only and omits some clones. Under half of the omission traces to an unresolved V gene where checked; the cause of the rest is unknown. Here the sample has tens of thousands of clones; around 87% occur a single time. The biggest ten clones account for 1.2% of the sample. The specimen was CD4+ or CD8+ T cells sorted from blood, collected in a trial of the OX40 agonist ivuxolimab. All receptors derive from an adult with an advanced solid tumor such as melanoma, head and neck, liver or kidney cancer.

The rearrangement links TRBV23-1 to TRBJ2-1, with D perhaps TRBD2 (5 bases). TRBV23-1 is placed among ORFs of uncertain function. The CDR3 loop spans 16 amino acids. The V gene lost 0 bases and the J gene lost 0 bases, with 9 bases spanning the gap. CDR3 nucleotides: TGCGCCAGCAGTCAATCGCCGGGGAGCTCCTACAATGAGCAGTTCTTC. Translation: CASSQSPGSSYNEQFF.

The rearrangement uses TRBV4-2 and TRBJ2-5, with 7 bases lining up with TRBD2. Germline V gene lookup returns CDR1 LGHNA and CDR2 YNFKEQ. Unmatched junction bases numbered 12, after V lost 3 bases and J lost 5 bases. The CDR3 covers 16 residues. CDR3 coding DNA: TGTGCCAGCAGCCAGACAAGCGGGGAAAAGGGGGAGACCCAGTACTTC. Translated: CASSQTSGEKGETQYF.

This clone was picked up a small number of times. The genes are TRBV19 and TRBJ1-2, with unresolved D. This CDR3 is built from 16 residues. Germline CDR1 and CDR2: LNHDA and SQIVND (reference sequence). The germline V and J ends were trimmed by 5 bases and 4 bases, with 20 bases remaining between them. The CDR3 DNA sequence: TGTGCCAGTAGTGCGACAAACGTCCCCGGTACCTATGGCTACACCTTC. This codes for CASSATNVPGTYGYTF.

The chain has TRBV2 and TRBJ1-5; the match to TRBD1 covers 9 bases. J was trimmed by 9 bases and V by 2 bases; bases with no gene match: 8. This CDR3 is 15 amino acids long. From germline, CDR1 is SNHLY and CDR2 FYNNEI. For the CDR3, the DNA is TGTGCCAGCAGTGAATCGGGACAGGGCCTGTTGCCCCAGCATTTT. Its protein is CASSESGQGLLPQHF. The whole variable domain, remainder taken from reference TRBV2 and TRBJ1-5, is EPEVTQTPSHQVTQMGQEVILRCVPISNHLYFYWYRQILGQKVEFLVSFYNNEISEKSEIFDDQFSVERPDGSNFTLKIRSTKLEDSAMYFCASSESGQGLLPQHFGDGTRLSIL.

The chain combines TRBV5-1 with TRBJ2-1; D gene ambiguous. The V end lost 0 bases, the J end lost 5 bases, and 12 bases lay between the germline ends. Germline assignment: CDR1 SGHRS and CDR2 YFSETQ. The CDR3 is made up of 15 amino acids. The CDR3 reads CASSLATTRDNEQFF. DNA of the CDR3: TGCGCCAGCAGCTTGGCGACAACACGGGACAATGAGCAGTTCTTC. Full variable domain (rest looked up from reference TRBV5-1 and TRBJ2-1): KAGVTQTPRYLIKTRGQQVTLSCSPISGHRSVSWYQQTPGQGLQFLFEYFSETQRNKGNFPGRFSGRQFSNSRSEMNVSTLELGDSALYLCASSLATTRDNEQFFGPGTRLTVL.

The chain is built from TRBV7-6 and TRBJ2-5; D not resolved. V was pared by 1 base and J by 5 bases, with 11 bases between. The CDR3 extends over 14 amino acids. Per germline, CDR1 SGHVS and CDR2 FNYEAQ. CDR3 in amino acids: CASSLVPALETQYF. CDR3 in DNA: TGTGCCAGCAGCTTAGTACCTGCCTTGGAGACCCAGTACTTC.

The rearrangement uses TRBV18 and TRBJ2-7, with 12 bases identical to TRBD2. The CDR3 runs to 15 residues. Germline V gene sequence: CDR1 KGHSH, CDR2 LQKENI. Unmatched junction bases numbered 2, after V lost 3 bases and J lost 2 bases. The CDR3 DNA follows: TGTGCCAGCTCACCTCGGACTAGCGGGGCCTACGAGCAGTACTTC. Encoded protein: CASSPRTSGAYEQYF. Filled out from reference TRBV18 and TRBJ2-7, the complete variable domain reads NAGVMQNPRHLVRRRGQEARLRCSPMKGHSHVYWYRQLPEEGLKFMVYLQKENIIDESGMPKERFSAEFPKEGPSILRIQQVVRGDSAAYFCASSPRTSGAYEQYFGPGTRLTVT.

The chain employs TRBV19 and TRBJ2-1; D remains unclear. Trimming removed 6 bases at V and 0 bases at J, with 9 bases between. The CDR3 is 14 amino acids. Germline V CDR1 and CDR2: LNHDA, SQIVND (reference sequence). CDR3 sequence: CASRRESSYNEQFF. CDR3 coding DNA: TGTGCCAGTAGAAGGGAAAGCTCCTACAATGAGCAGTTCTTC.

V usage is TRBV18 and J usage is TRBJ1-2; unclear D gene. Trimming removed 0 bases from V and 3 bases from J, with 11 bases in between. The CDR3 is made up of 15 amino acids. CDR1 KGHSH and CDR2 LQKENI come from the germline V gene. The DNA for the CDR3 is TGTGCCAGCTCACCACCAGCGGGGAGAGACTATGGCTACACCTTC. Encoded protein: CASSPPAGRDYGYTF.

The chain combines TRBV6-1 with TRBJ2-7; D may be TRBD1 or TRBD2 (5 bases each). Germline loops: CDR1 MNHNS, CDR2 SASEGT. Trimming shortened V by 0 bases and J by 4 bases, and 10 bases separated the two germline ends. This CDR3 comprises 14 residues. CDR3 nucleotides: TGTGCCAGCAGTGAAGCTAGAGGGGCGTACGAGCAGTACTTC. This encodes CASSEARGAYEQYF.

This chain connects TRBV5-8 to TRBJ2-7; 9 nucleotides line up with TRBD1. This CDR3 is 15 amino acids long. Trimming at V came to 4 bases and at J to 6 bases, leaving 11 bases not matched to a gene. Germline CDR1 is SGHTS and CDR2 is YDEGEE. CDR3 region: CASSIHPGTGSEQYF. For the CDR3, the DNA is TGTGCCAGCAGCATACATCCCGGGACAGGGTCCGAGCAGTACTTC.

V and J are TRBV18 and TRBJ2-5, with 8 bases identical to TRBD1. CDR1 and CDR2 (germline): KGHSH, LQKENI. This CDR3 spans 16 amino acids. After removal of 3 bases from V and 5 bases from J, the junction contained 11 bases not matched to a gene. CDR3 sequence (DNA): TGTGCCAGCTCACCCCACCCTCGGACAGGGAGGGAGACCCAGTACTTC. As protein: CASSPHPRTGRETQYF. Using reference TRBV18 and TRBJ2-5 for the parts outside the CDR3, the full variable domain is NAGVMQNPRHLVRRRGQEARLRCSPMKGHSHVYWYRQLPEEGLKFMVYLQKENIIDESGMPKERFSAEFPKEGPSILRIQQVVRGDSAAYFCASSPHPRTGRETQYFGPGTRLLVL.

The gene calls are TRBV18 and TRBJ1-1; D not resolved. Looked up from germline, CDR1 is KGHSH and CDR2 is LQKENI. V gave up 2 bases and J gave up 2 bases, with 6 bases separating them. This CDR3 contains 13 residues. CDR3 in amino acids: CASSPGINTEAFF. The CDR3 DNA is TGTGCCAGCTCACCAGGCATCAACACTGAAGCTTTCTTT.

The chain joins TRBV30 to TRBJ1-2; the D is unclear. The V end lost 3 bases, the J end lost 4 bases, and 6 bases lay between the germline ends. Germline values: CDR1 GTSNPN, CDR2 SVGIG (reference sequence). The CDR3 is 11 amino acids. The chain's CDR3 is CAWSRGYGYTF. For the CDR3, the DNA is TGTGCCTGGAGCCGGGGCTATGGCTACACCTTC.

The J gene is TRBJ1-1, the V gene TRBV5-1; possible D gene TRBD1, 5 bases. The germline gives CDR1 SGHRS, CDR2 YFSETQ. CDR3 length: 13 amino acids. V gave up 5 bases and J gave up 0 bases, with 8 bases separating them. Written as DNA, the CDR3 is TGCGCCAGCAGGGCACAGGTGAACACTGAAGCTTTCTTT. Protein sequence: CASRAQVNTEAFF. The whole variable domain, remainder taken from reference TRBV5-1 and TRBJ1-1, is KAGVTQTPRYLIKTRGQQVTLSCSPISGHRSVSWYQQTPGQGLQFLFEYFSETQRNKGNFPGRFSGRQFSNSRSEMNVSTLELGDSALYLCASRAQVNTEAFFGQGTRLTVV.

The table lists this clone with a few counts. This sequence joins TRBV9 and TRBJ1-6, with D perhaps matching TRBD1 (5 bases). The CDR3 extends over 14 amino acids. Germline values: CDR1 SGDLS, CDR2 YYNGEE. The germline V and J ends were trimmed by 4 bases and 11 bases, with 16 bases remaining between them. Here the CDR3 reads CASSQQVVSAPLHF. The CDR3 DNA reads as TGTGCCAGCAGCCAACAGGTTGTATCAGCACCCCTCCACTTT.

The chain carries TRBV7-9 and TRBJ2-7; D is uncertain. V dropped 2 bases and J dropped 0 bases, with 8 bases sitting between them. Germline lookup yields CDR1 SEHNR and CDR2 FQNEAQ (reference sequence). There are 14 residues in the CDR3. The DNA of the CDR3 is TGTGCCAGCAGCTTATACCAAAGCTCCTACGAGCAGTACTTC. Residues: CASSLYQSSYEQYF.

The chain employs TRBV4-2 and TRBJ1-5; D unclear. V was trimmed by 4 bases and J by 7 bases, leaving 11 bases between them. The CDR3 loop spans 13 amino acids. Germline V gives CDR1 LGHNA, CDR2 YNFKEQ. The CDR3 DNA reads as TGTGCCAGCAGCCGCCTTGGAGGGCAGCCCCAGCATTTT. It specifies CASSRLGGQPQHF.

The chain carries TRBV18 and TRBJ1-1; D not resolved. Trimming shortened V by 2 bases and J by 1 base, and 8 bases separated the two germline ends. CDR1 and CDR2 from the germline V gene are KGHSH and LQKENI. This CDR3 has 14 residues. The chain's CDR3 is CASSPVSRNTEAFF. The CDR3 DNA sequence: TGTGCCAGCTCACCAGTCAGCCGGAACACTGAAGCTTTCTTT. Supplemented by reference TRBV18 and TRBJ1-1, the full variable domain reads NAGVMQNPRHLVRRRGQEARLRCSPMKGHSHVYWYRQLPEEGLKFMVYLQKENIIDESGMPKERFSAEFPKEGPSILRIQQVVRGDSAAYFCASSPVSRNTEAFFGQGTRLTVV.

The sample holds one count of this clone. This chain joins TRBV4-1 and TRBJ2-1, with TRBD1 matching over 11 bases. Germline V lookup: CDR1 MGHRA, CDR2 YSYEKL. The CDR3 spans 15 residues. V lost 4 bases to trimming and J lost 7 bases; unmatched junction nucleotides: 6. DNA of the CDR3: TGCGCCAGCAGCCGCCCCGGGACAGGGGGTAATGAGCAGTTCTTC. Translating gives CASSRPGTGGNEQFF.

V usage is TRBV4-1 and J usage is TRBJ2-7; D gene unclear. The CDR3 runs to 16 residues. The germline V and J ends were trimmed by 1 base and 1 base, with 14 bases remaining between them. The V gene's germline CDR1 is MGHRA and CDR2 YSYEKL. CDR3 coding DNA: TGCGCCAGCAGCCAAGGGGTGGGAAAGGGTTCCTACGAGCAGTACTTC. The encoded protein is CASSQGVGKGSYEQYF.

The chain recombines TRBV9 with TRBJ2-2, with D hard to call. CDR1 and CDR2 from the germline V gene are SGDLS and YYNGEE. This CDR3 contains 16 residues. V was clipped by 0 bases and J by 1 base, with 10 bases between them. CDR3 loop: CASSVAGSRNTGELFF. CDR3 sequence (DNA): TGTGCCAGCAGCGTAGCAGGTAGCAGGAACACCGGGGAGCTGTTTTTT.

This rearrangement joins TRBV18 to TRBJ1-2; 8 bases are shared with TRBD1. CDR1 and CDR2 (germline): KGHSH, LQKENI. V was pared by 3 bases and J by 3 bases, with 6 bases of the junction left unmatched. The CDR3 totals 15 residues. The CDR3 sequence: CASSPSGGADYGYTF. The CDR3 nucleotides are TGTGCCAGCTCACCTTCAGGGGGCGCGGACTATGGCTACACCTTC.

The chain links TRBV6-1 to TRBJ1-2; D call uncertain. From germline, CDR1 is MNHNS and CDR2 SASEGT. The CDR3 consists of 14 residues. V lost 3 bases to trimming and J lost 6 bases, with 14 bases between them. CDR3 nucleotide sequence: TGTGCCAGCAGTGAGGCCCGAGGTTCTGATGGCTACACCTTC. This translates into CASSEARGSDGYTF.

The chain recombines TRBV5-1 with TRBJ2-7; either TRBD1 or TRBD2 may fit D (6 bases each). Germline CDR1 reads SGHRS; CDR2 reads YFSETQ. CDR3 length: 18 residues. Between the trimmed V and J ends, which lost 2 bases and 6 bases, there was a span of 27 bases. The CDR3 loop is CASSFSTHQSRGAGEQYF. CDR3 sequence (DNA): TGCGCCAGCAGCTTTTCCACTCATCAGTCTAGGGGGGCGGGCGAGCAGTACTTC.

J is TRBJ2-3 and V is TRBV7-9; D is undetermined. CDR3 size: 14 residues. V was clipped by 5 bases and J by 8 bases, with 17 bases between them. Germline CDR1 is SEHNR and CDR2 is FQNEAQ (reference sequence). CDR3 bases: TGTGCCAGCAGCCGAGACTCCCGAACGCCTACGCAGTATTTT. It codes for CASSRDSRTPTQYF.

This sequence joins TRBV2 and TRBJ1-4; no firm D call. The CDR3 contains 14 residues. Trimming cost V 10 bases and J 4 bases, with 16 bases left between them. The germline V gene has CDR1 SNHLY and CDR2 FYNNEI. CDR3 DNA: TGTGCCACCCATGGCGGGCGCCTTAATGAAAAACTGTTTTTT. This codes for CATHGGRLNEKLFF.

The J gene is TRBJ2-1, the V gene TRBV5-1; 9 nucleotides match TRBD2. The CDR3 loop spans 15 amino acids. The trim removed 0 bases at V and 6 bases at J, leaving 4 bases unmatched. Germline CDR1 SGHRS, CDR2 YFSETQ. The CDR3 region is CASSLGLAGRNEQFF. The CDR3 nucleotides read TGCGCCAGCAGCTTGGGGCTAGCGGGGCGCAATGAGCAGTTCTTC.

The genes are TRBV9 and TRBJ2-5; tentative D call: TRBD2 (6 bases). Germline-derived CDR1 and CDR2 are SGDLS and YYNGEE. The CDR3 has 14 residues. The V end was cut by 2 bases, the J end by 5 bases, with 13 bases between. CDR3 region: CASSVETSTETQYF. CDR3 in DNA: TGTGCCAGCAGCGTTGAGACTAGTACGGAGACCCAGTACTTC. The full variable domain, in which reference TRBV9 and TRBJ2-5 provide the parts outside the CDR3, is DSGVTQTPKHLITATGQRVTLRCSPRSGDLSVYWYQQSLDQGLQFLIQYYNGEERAKGNILERFSAQQFPDLHSELNLSSLELGDSALYFCASSVETSTETQYFGPGTRLLVL.

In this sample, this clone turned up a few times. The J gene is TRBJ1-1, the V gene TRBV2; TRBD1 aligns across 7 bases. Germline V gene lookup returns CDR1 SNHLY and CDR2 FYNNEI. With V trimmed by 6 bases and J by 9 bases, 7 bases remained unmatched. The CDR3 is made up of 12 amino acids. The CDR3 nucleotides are TGTGCCAGCAGCGATGGACAGGTGAAAGCTTTCTTT. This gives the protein CASSDGQVKAFF. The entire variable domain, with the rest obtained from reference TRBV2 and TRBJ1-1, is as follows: EPEVTQTPSHQVTQMGQEVILRCVPISNHLYFYWYRQILGQKVEFLVSFYNNEISEKSEIFDDQFSVERPDGSNFTLKIRSTKLEDSAMYFCASSDGQVKAFFGQGTRLTVV.